This is a list of T cell receptor beta chains from one sample in a study of blood T cell repertoires in COVID-19. Assay: immunoSEQ multiplex PCR; the TCRdb copy retains only in-frame clones and omits some. The table lists roughly 150,000 clones, roughly 91% of them singletons. The sequencing input was peripheral blood. The receptors shown here come from a man between 18 and 35 years old with COVID-19, enrolled during active disease. The CDR3 runs from the conserved cysteine through the conserved F or W. D genes are given only for firm matches. Expanded clones are given a class, and other clones once, few, many or no size at all.

V gene	D gene	clone size	CDR3 length	J gene	CDR3 protein	CDR3 DNA
TRBV24-1	TRBD1	NA	13	TRBJ2-7	CATSKTGAYEQYF	TGTGCCACCAGCAAGACAGGGGCCTACGAGCAGTACTTC
TRBV28	TRBD1	NA	14	TRBJ2-7	CASRGDSGPYEQYF	TGTGCCAGCAGGGGGGACAGCGGACCCTACGAGCAGTACTTC
TRBV24-1	NA	NA	14	TRBJ2-3	CATSDNSPLDTQYF	TGTGCCACCAGTGACAACTCCCCCTTGGATACGCAGTATTTT
TRBV4-1	NA	NA	15	TRBJ2-7	CASSQGVSGSYEQYF	TGCGCCAGCAGCCAAGGGGTTAGCGGCTCCTACGAGCAGTACTTC
TRBV2	TRBD1	NA	13	TRBJ1-4	CASSRDSNEKLLF	TGTGCCAGCAGTAGGGACAGTAATGAAAAACTGCTTTTT
TRBV19	TRBD2	NA	15	TRBJ2-7	CASRAGSGSGYEQYF	TGTGCCAGTAGAGCCGGCAGCGGGAGCGGATACGAGCAGTACTTC
TRBV7-2	NA	NA	12	TRBJ1-1	CASSSPSTEAFF	TGTGCCAGCAGCTCACCTAGCACTGAAGCTTTCTTT
TRBV27	TRBD2	NA	16	TRBJ2-3	CASSPRLAGVPDTQYF	TGTGCCAGCAGTCCAAGACTAGCGGGAGTCCCAGATACGCAGTATTTT
TRBV29-1	NA	NA	16	TRBJ1-2	CSVESREVPSNYGYTF	TGCAGCGTTGAATCCAGGGAGGTGCCCTCTAACTATGGCTACACCTTC
TRBV11-2	NA	NA	14	TRBJ2-7	CASSLVLLSYEQYF	TGTGCCAGCAGCTTAGTCCTCCTCTCCTACGAGCAGTACTTC
TRBV27	TRBD1	NA	14	TRBJ1-6	CASSLDRGPSPLHF	TGTGCCAGCAGTCTGGACAGGGGGCCTTCACCCCTCCACTTT
TRBV21-1	NA	NA	17	TRBJ2-1	CASSKEGRGPVYNEQFF	TGTGCCAGCAGCAAAGAGGGCAGGGGGCCGGTTTACAATGAGCAGTTCTTC
TRBV2	NA	NA	15	TRBJ1-4	CASNQRRGANEKLFF	TGTGCCAGCAACCAACGCCGGGGGGCTAATGAAAAACTGTTTTTT
TRBV11-2	TRBD1	NA	16	TRBJ2-7	CASSYGTGELSYEQYF	TGTGCCAGCAGCTACGGGACAGGCGAACTATCCTACGAGCAGTACTTC
TRBV30	NA	once	13	TRBJ2-3	CAWSARGGDTQYF	TGTGCCTGGAGTGCCCGCGGCGGAGATACGCAGTATTTT
TRBV29-1	NA	few	15	TRBJ2-5	CSVPGTHRGQETQYF	TGCAGCGTCCCCGGGACTCATCGGGGTCAAGAGACCCAGTACTTC
TRBV25-1	NA	once	12	TRBJ2-2	CASSDIPGELFF	TGTGCCAGCAGTGATATTCCCGGGGAGCTGTTTTTT
TRBV10-1	TRBD1	once	14	TRBJ2-7	CASSESRGRREQYF	TGCGCCAGCAGTGAGTCAAGGGGGCGGCGGGAGCAGTACTTC
TRBV19	NA	NA	13	TRBJ1-5	CASSPSGGQPQHF	TGTGCCAGTAGCCCCAGCGGGGGTCAGCCCCAGCATTTT
TRBV7-2	NA	few	15	TRBJ2-7	CASSTGLGISYEQYF	TGTGCCAGCAGCACAGGCCTTGGGATCTCCTACGAGCAGTACTTC
TRBV9	NA	NA	13	TRBJ2-7	CASSVAPLYEQYF	TGTGCCAGCAGCGTAGCTCCCCTCTACGAGCAGTACTTC
TRBV6-2/TRBV6-3	TRBD1	NA	16	TRBJ2-7	CASSYTPGQEKYEQYF	TGTGCCAGCAGTTACACTCCGGGACAGGAGAAATACGAGCAGTACTTC
TRBV7-3	NA	once	15	TRBJ2-1	CASSLNGFSSNEQFF	TGTGCCAGCAGCTTAAACGGCTTTAGCAGCAATGAGCAGTTCTTC
TRBV28	TRBD1	NA	13	TRBJ1-4	CASRDRPNEKLLF	TGTGCCAGCAGGGACAGGCCTAATGAAAAACTGCTTTTT
TRBV7-2	TRBD2	NA	15	TRBJ2-3	CASSGLAGVSDTQYF	TGTGCCAGCAGCGGACTGGCGGGAGTATCTGATACGCAGTATTTT
TRBV5-4	NA	NA	13	TRBJ2-2	CASSLVYTGELFF	TGTGCCAGCAGCTTGGTATACACCGGGGAGCTGTTTTTT
TRBV28	NA	NA	15	TRBJ1-6	CASSSEASYNSPLHF	TGTGCCAGCAGTTCGGAGGCCTCCTATAATTCACCCCTCCACTTT
TRBV6-2/TRBV6-3	NA	NA	15	TRBJ2-3	CASSPRVVIVDTQYF	TGTGCCAGCAGTCCCCGGGTAGTCATTGTCGATACGCAGTATTTT
TRBV18	TRBD1	NA	16	TRBJ1-6	CASSRDRGSSNSPLHF	TGTGCCAGCTCGCGCGACAGGGGGAGCTCTAATTCACCCCTCCACTTT
TRBV27	NA	NA	19	TRBJ2-3	CASSLEGYDREWGTDTQYF	TGTGCCAGCAGTTTGGAAGGGTATGATCGGGAATGGGGAACAGATACGCAGTATTTT
TRBV23-1	TRBD1	NA	16	TRBJ1-4	CASSQSGQVLNEKLFF	TGCGCCAGCAGTCAATCAGGACAGGTCCTCAATGAAAAACTGTTTTTT
TRBV28	NA	NA	12	TRBJ2-1	CASSFPDNEQFF	TGTGCCAGCAGTTTCCCGGACAATGAGCAGTTCTTC
TRBV28	TRBD2	NA	13	TRBJ2-2	CASRSSGPGELFF	TGTGCCAGCAGAAGTAGCGGGCCCGGGGAGCTGTTTTTT
TRBV27	NA	once	16	TRBJ1-2	CASSSHLGGPNYGYTF	TGTGCCAGCAGTTCCCATCTCGGGGGGCCGAACTATGGCTACACCTTC
TRBV30	NA	NA	16	TRBJ1-2	CAWREEVGTSKWGYTF	TGTGCCTGGAGGGAAGAGGTCGGGACATCCAAGTGGGGCTACACCTTC
TRBV12-3/TRBV12-4	TRBD1	NA	13	TRBJ1-2	CASSFDRDYGYTF	TGTGCCAGCAGCTTCGACAGGGACTATGGCTACACCTTC
TRBV7-2	TRBD2	NA	14	TRBJ2-1	CASTLAGNYNEQFF	TGTGCCAGCACGCTAGCGGGGAACTACAATGAGCAGTTCTTC
TRBV10-3	NA	once	15	TRBJ1-1	CATIRLAGELTEAFF	TGTGCCACCATTCGACTAGCAGGGGAACTCACTGAAGCTTTCTTT
TRBV11-2	TRBD1	few	15	TRBJ2-7	CASSFGRQGGIEQYF	TGTGCCAGCAGCTTCGGCCGACAGGGGGGGATCGAGCAGTACTTC
TRBV24-1	TRBD2	NA	16	TRBJ2-7	CATSDPTSGTGYEQYF	TGTGCCACCAGTGACCCGACTAGCGGGACTGGGTACGAGCAGTACTTC
TRBV10-2	NA	NA	17	TRBJ1-2	CASSESNVEGMNPGYTF	TGCGCCAGCAGTGAGTCGAATGTGGAGGGTATGAACCCTGGCTACACCTTC
TRBV27	NA	NA	15	TRBJ2-2	CASRLAVFGTGELFF	TGTGCCAGCAGGTTAGCGGTGTTCGGCACCGGGGAGCTGTTTTTT
TRBV5-1	NA	NA	16	TRBJ1-2	CASSLVSPGVISGYTF	TGCGCCAGCAGCTTGGTTTCCCCAGGGGTAATCAGTGGCTACACCTTC
TRBV14	TRBD2	NA	16	TRBJ2-7	CASSFPRSSGNYEQYF	TGTGCCAGCAGCTTCCCTAGGTCTAGCGGGAACTACGAGCAGTACTTC
TRBV28	TRBD1	NA	18	TRBJ2-7	CASSLGDRVYYSSYEQYF	TGTGCCAGCAGTTTAGGGGACAGGGTATACTACTCCTCCTACGAGCAGTACTTC